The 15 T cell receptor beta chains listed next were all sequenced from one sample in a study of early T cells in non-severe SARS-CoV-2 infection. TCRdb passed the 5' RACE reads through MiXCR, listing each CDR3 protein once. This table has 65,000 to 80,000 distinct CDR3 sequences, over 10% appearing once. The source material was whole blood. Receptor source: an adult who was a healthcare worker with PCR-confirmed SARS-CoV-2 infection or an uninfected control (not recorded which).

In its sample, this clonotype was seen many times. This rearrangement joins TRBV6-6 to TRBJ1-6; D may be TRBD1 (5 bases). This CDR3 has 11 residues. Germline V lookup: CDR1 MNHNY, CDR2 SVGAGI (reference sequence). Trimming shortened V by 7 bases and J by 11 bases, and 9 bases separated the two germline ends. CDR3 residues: CASKGPTPLHF. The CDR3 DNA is TGTGCCAGCAAGGGACCCACACCCCTCCACTTT.

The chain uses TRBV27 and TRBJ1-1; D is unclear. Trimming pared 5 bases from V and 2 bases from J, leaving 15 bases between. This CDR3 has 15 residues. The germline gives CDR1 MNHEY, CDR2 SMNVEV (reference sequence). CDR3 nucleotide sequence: TGTGCCAGCAGTCCCTCCTGGTTGGGAAACACTGAAGCTTTCTTT. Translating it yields CASSPSWLGNTEAFF.

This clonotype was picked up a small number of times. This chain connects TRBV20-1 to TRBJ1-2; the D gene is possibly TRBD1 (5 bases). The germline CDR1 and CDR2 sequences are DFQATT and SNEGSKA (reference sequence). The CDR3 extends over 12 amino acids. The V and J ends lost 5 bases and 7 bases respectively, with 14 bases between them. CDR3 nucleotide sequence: TGCAGTGCTCCGGGGCAGCTACTTGGCTACACCTTC. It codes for CSAPGQLLGYTF.

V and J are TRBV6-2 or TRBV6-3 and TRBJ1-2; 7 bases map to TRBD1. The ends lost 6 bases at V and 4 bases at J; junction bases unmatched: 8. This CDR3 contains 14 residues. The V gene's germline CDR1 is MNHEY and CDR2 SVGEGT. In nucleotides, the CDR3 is TGTGCCAGCAGAGGGACAGCTTACTCCTATGGCTACACCTTC. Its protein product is CASRGTAYSYGYTF.

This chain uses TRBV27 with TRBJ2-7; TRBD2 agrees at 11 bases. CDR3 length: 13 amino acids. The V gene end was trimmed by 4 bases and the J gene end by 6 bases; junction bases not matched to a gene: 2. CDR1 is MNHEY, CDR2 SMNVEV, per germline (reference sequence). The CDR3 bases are TGTGCCAGCAGTTCGCTAGCGGGGGGCGAGCAGTACTTC. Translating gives CASSSLAGGEQYF.

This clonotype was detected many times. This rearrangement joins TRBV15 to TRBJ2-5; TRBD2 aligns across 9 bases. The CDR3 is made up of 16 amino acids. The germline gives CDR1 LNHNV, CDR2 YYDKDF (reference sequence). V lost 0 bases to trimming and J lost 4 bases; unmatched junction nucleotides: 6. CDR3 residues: CATSREVAGGPETQYF. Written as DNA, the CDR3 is TGTGCCACCAGCAGAGAGGTGGCGGGAGGGCCAGAGACCCAGTACTTC.

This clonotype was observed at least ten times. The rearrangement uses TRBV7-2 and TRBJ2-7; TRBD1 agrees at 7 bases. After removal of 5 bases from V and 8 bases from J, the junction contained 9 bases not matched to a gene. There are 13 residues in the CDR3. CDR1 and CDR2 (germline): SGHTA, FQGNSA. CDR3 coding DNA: TGTGCCAGCAGCCTCTCCCGGGACAGTCAGCAGTACTTC. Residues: CASSLSRDSQQYF. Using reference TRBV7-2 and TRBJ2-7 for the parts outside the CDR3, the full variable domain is GAGVSQSPSNKVTEKGKDVELRCDPISGHTALYWYRQSLGQGLEFLIYFQGNSAPDKSGLPSDRFSAERTGGSVSTLTIQRTQQEDSAVYLCASSLSRDSQQYFGPGTRLTVT.

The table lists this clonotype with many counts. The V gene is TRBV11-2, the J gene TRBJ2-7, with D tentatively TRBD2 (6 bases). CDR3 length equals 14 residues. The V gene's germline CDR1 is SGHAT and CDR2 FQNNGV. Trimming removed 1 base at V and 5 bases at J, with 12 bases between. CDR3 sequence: CASSLVRDPNEQYF. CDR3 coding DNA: TGTGCCAGCAGCTTAGTGCGGGACCCAAACGAGCAGTACTTC. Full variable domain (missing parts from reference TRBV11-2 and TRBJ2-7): EAGVAQSPRYKIIEKRQSVAFWCNPISGHATLYWYQQILGQGPKLLIQFQNNGVVDDSQLPKDRFSAERLKGVDSTLKIQPAKLEDSAVYLCASSLVRDPNEQYFGPGTRLTVT.

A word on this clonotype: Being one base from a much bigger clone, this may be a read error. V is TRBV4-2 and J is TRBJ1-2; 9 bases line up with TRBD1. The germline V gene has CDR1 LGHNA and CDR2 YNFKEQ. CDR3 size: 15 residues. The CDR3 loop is CVSSQDGQGIYGYTF. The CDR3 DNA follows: TGTGTCAGCAGCCAAGACGGACAGGGGATCTATGGCTACACCTTC.

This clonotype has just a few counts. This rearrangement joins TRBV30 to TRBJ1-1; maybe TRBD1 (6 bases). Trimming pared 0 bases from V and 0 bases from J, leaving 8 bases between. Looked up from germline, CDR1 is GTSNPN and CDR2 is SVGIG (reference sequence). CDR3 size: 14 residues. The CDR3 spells CAWSVGGLNTEAFF. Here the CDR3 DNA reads TGTGCCTGGAGTGTAGGGGGGCTGAACACTGAAGCTTTCTTT.

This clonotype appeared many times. In DNA, the CDR3 is TGTGCCAGCAGCTTCCGCGGGACTAGCGGGAGTTACGAGCAGTACTTC. Translation gives CASSFRGTSGSYEQYF. This chain connects TRBV7-2 to TRBJ2-7; 14 nucleotides match TRBD2. Germline-derived CDR1 and CDR2 are SGHTA and FQGNSA. Unmatched junction bases numbered 5, after V lost 3 bases and J lost 4 bases. The CDR3 extends over 16 amino acids.

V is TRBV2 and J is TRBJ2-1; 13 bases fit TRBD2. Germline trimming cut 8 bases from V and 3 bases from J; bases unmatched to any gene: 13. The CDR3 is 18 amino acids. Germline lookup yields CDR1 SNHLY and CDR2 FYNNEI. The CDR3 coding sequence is TGTGCCAGCCCCGAAGGCGGGACTAGCGGGGAACTCTACAATGAGCAGTTCTTC. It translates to CASPEGGTSGELYNEQFF.

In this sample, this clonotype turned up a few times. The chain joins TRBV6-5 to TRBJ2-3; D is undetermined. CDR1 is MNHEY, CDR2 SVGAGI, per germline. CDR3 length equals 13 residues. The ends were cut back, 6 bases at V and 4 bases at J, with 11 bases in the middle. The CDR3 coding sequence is TGTGCCAGCAGCGAGCTTCTAGCAGATACGCAGTATTTT. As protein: CASSELLADTQYF.

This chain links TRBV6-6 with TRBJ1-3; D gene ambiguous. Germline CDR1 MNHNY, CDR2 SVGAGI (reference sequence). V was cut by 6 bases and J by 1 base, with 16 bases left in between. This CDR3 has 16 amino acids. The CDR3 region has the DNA TGTGCCAGCAGCGGACCGGGCTCAGGTTCTGGAAACACCATATATTTT. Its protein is CASSGPGSGSGNTIYF.

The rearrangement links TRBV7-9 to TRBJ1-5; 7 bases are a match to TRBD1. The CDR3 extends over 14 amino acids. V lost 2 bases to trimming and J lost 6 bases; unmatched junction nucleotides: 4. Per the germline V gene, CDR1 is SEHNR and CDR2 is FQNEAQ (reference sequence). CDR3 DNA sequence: TGTGCCAGCAGCTTAACAGGGGCTGGTCAGCCCCAGCATTTT. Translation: CASSLTGAGQPQHF.